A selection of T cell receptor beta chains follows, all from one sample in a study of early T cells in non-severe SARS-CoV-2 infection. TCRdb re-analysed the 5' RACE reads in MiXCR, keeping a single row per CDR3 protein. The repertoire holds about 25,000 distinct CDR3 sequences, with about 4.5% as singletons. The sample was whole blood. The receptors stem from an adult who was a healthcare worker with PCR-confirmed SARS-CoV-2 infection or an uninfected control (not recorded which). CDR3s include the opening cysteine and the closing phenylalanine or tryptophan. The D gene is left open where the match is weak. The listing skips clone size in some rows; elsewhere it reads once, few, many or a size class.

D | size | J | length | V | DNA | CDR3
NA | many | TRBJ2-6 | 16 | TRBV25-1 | TGTGCCAGCAGCCGCGTGGGTTCCTCTGGGGCCAACGTCCTGACTTTC | CASSRVGSSGANVLTF
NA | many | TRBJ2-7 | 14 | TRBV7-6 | TGTGCCAGCAGCTTAGCAGGGGGTGCCTCCGAGCAGTACTTC | CASSLAGGASEQYF
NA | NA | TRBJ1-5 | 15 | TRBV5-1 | TGCGCCAGCAGCCCTTCCCAGATGGGGGGGCAGCCCCAGCATTTT | CASSPSQMGGQPQHF
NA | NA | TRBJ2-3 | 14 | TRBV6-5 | TGTGCCAGCAGTTACTCGATTCGCGGGGATACGCAGTATTTT | CASSYSIRGDTQYF
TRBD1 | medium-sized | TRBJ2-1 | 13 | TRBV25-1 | TGTGCCAGCAGTGAGGCCAGGGGGCAGTTAAAGTTCTTC | CASSEARGQLKFF
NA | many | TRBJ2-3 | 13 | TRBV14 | TGTGCCAGCAGCCAAGCCACGGGAGATACGCAGTATTTT | CASSQATGDTQYF
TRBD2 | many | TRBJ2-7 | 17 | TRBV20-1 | TGCAGTGCTCCTGATCCGGGACTAGCGGGAGGGCCGCCCGAGCAGTACTTC | CSAPDPGLAGGPPEQYF
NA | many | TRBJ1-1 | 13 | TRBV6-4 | TGTGCCAGCAGTGAGCAAATGTGGAGTGAAGCTTTCTTT | CASSEQMWSEAFF
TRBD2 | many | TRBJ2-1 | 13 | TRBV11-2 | TGTGCCAGCAGCCGGACTAGCGGAAATGAGCAGTTCTTC | CASSRTSGNEQFF
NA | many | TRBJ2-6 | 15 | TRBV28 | TGTGCCAGCAGTCCAGGGCTCTCTGGGGCCAACGTCCTGACTTTC | CASSPGLSGANVLTF
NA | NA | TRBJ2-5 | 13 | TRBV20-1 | TGCAGTGCTAGAGAAGGGCCAGCGGAGACCCAGTACTTC | CSAREGPAETQYF
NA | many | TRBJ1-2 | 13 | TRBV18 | TGTGCCAGCACGCGGGAGAGTTCCTATGGCTACACCTTC | CASTRESSYGYTF
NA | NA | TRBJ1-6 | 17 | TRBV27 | TGTGCCAGCAGACCGGGCGAAGGCCCTAGGTATAATTCACCCCTCCACTTT | CASRPGEGPRYNSPLHF
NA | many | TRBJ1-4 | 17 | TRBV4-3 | TGCGCCAGCAGCCAGGCCCCATCAGGGATCACTAATGAAAAACTGTTTTTT | CASSQAPSGITNEKLFF
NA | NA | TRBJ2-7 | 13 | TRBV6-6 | TGTGTCGGACCTTTTGACAGACCCTACGAACAGTACTTC | CVGPFDRPYEQYF
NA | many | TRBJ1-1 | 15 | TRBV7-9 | TGTGCCAGCAGCCCTCGGGGCCGATCAAGGACTGAAGCTTTCTTT | CASSPRGRSRTEAFF
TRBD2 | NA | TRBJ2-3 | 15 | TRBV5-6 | TGTGCCAGCAAAAGAAAGTCGGCGGGAGAAGATACGCAGTATTTT | CASKRKSAGEDTQYF
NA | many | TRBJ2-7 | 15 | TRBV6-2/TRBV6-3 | TGTGCCAGCAGTTACTCGGGAGAAAGCTCCTACGAGCAGTACTTC | CASSYSGESSYEQYF
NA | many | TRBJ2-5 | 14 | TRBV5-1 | TGCGCCAGCAGCTTGGGCTTCTTAGAAGGGACCCAGTACTTC | CASSLGFLEGTQYF
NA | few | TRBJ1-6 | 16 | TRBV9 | TGTGCCAGCAGCCGATCTGAGTCAGTGGGGAATGTGCCCCCCCACTTT | CASSRSESVGNVPPHF
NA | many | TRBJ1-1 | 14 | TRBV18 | TGTGCCAGCTCCCCAGGGATCGGCGCCACTGAAGCTTTCTTT | CASSPGIGATEAFF
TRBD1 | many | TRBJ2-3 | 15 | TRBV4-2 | TGTGCCAGCAGCCAAGAAACCAACAGGGGTAATACGCAGTATTTT | CASSQETNRGNTQYF
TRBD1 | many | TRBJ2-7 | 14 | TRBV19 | TGTGCCAGCGGAAAGACAGGGGTTATTTACGAGCAGTACTTC | CASGKTGVIYEQYF
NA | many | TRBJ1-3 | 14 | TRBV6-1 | TGTGCCAGCAGTAGAGCGGTAGCTGAAAACACCATATATTTT | CASSRAVAENTIYF
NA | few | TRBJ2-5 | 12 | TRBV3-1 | TGTGCCAGCAGCCAAGTTAAGGAGACCCAGTACTTC | CASSQVKETQYF
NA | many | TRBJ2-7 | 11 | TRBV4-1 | TGCGCCAGCAGCCAAGAGGGCGAGCAGTACTTC | CASSQEGEQYF
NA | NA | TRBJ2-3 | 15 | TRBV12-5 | TGTGCTAGTGGTCTCACAGGGATGGGCACAGATACGCAGTATTTT | CASGLTGMGTDTQYF
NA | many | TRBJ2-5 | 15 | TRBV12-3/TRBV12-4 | TGTGCCAGCAATAAGTATGGGGAAGCCCAAGAGACCCAGTACTTC | CASNKYGEAQETQYF
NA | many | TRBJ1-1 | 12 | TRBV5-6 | TGTGCCAGCAGCTTGGACAGTTGGGAGGCTTTCTTT | CASSLDSWEAFF
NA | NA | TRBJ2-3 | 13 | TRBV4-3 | TGCGCCAGCAGCCAAGATACCAGAGATACGCAGTATTTT | CASSQDTRDTQYF
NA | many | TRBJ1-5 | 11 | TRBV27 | TGTGCCAGCAGTCTCTCTTTCTCCCAGCATTTT | CASSLSFSQHF
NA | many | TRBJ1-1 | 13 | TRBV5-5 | TGTGCCAGCAGCCTCACGGCCCCGGATGAAGCTTTCTTT | CASSLTAPDEAFF
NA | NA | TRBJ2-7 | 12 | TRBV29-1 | TGCAGCGTTGTTTCCGCGTTGAGCGAGCAGTACTTC | CSVVSALSEQYF
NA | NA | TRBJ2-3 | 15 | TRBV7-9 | TGTGCCAGCAGCTTATCCCGACCACCCCCAGATACGCAGTATTTT | CASSLSRPPPDTQYF
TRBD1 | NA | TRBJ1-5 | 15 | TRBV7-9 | TGTGCCAGCAGTTACGGGACAGGGGTCAATCAGCCCCAGCATTTT | CASSYGTGVNQPQHF
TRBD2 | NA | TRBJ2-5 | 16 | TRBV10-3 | TGTGCCATCAGTGGAGGGACTAGCGGGAGAGGAGAGACCCAGTACTTC | CAISGGTSGRGETQYF
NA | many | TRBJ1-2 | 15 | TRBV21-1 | TGTGCCAGCAGCAAAGCGCTTGGAGGGGGCTTAAGCTACACCTTC | CASSKALGGGLSYTF